The clone carrying this T cell receptor (beta chain) was observed a few times. The CDR3 is 17 residues long. The J segment lost 7 bases and the V segment lost 0 bases, leaving 8 bases of the junction unmatched. Per germline, CDR1 SGHKS and CDR2 YYEKEE (reference sequence). The data stem from a study of blood T cell repertoires in COVID-19. Turning to the study itself: Material from acute and convalescent COVID-19 was sourced from the United States, Italy and Spain. T cells, B-cell-depleted T cells, or PBMCs provided the cDNA or gDNA that served as material.

Original processing notes: Reference gene primer amplification gave estimated nucleated cell counts. This table comes from immunoSEQ multiplex PCR, and its TCRdb copy is limited to in-frame clones, with some not included. The DNA gave D and trimming, while V, J and clone size come from that table. The sample lists 400,000 to 550,000 clones; approximately 90% were seen once. The sample comprised peripheral blood. The rearrangement links TRBV5-5 to TRBJ2-1, with TRBD2 identical over 12 bases. This sequence originates from a woman aged 25 to 39 with acute or convalescent COVID-19. CDR3 sequence reads: CASSLASGGALGNEQFF. The CDR3 coding sequence is TGTGCCAGCAGCTTGGCTAGCGGGGGGGCTTTAGGGAATGAGCAGTTCTTC.